This T cell receptor (beta chain) comes out of a study of monozygotic twins with inflammatory bowel disease (dated by TCRdb to between 2018 and 2021). As for the study more broadly: The complete study included approximately 28 monozygotic twin pairs: 19 IBD-discordant Danish pairs and nine German pairs, of which four were IBD-concordant and five were IBD-discordant. The search for disease-associated traits relied mainly on comparing, within discordant pairs, IBD patients with their genetically identical healthy co-twins. Each individual had, on average, about 151 000 unique TCRalpha sequences and 181 000 unique TCRbeta sequences available for analysis.

Libraries were prepared through 5' RACE. The input for every TCR library was 3,500 to 4,500 ng of total RNA. cDNA was synthesized with SMARTScribe reverse transcriptase in eight separate reactions per sample. During cDNA synthesis, unique molecular identifiers containing a 6-nucleotide sample barcode were introduced by template switching. Amplification of TCRalpha and TCRbeta cDNA involved two nested PCRs of about 15 and 9 cycles, and each PCR was followed by bead purification. Before amplification, the cDNA was treated with uracil DNA-glycosylase and purified using the QIAquick PCR purification kit. The second PCR added Illumina TruSeq-compatible adapters along with sample-specific barcodes. Library quality and concentration were checked on TapeStation and Qubit, and libraries were pooled at roughly 5 ng each. Sequencing of the pooled libraries was done on an Illumina HiSeq2500 single-index Rapid Run using custom sequencing primers and 2 x 100 bp reads. As for the authors' bioinformatics: MiGEC version 1.2.6 was used for UMI-based consensus assembly, which corrected PCR and sequencing errors. V(D)J alignment, clonotype assembly and CDR3 extraction were performed with MiXCR version 2.1.1. To normalise gene usage, clonotype sharing and MAIT/NKT TCR abundance, the top 1000, 10 000 and 20 000 clonotypes in each sample were analysed. After downsampling to 27 000 UMIs, diversity was calculated as the inverse Simpson index using the vegan R package. Paired Mann-Whitney U tests were applied to discordant twin pairs, and Benjamini-Hochberg correction was used for multiple testing. The reads went through TCRdb reprocessing, and each CDR3 protein sequence gets one entry with no DNA. TCRdb, not the original authors, processed these V and J calls. The sample table includes about 440,000 distinct CDR3 sequences. Jointly, the top ten make up around 2.4% of the sample.

Via the germline V gene (reference sequence), CDR1 is SEHNR and CDR2 FQNEAQ. From the cysteine through the phenylalanine, the CDR3 covers 12 amino acids. No nucleotide data were recorded. As for this clonotype: Its antigen specificity is not known.

Points the paper makes about the study in general: Compared with healthy twins, IBD patients shared fewer clonotypes with other individuals, and the difference was most pronounced in patients with signs of disease activity. No difference in repertoire similarity was observed between concordant and discordant twins, possibly owing to limited statistical power. Background noise and inter-individual variability may have been introduced into the repertoires by the differing immunosuppressive treatments among patients. IBD patients had lower TCRbeta repertoire diversity, measured by the inverse Simpson index, than their healthy co-twins. No single strong signal or clonotype linked to IBD turned up in the results, so the idea that one exists was not supported. The analysis was unable to tell apart different T cell subtypes.

From each donor, a roughly 2.3 ml peripheral blood sample was collected into PAXgene tubes and stored at -80 degrees C. Without any T cell sorting, total RNA was extracted from whole blood using the PAXgene blood miRNA kit on an automated QIAcube. Peripheral blood from monozygotic twin pairs concordant or discordant for inflammatory bowel disease was subjected to deep TCRalpha and TCRbeta repertoire profiling with unique molecular barcoding. Smoking habits were recorded for all twin pairs, and each individual was classified as a current, former or never smoker. In this chain, TRBV7-9 is recombined with TRBJ2-1; TCRdb gives TRBD1 as the D gene, but with no DNA this cannot be confirmed. The sample was blood. This receptor was obtained from a human donor with ulcerative colitis or Crohn's disease, or a healthy co-twin of an affected twin (not recorded which). This receptor has the CDR3 CASSQQGGEQFF.